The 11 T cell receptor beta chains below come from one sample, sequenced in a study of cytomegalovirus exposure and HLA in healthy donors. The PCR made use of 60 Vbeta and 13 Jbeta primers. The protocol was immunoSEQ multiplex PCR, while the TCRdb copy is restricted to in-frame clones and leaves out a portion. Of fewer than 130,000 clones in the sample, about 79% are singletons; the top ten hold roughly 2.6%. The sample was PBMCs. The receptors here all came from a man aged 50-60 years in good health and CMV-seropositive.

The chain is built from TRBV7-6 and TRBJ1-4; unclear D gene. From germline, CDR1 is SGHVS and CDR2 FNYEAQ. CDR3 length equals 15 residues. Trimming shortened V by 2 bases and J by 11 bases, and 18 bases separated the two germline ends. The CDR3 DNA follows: TGTGCCAGCAGCTTACTTTTACGCCCTGGGGAGAAACTGTTTTTT. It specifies CASSLLLRPGEKLFF.

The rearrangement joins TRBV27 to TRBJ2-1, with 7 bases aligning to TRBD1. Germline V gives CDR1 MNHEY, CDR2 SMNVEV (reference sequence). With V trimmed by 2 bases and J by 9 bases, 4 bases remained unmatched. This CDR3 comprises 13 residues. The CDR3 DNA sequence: TGTGCCAGCAGTTTAAAAAGACAGGGTGAGCAGTTCTTC. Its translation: CASSLKRQGEQFF.

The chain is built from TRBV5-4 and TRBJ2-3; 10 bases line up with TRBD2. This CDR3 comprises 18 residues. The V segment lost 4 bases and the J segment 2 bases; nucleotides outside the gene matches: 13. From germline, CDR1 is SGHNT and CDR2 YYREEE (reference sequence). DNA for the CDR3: TGTGCCAGCAGCCCCCAGGGCAGCGGGGGGGGGATCACAGATACGCAGTATTTT. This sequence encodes CASSPQGSGGGITDTQYF.

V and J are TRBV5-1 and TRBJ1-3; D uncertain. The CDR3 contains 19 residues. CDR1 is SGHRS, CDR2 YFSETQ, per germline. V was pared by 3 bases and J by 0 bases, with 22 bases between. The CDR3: CASSSGGGLNPTSGNTIYF. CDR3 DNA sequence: TGCGCCAGCAGCTCAGGAGGAGGACTCAATCCAACCTCTGGAAACACCATATATTTT.

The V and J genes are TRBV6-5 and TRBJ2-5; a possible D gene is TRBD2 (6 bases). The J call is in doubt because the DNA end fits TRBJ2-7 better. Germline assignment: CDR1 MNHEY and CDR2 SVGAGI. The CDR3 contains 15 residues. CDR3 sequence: CASTQWGGSSYEQYF. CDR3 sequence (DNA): TGTGCCAGCACCCAGTGGGGAGGTTCCTCCTACGAGCAGTACTTC.

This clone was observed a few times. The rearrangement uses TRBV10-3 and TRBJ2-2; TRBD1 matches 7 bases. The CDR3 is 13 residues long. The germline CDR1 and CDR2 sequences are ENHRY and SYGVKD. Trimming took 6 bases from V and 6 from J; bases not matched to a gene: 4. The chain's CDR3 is CAISLQGSGELFF. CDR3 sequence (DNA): TGTGCCATCAGCTTACAGGGGTCCGGGGAGCTGTTTTTT.

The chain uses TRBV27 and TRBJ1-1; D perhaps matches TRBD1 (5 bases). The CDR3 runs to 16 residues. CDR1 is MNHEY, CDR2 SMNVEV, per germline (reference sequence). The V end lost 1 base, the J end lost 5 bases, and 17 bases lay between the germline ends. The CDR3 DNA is TGTGCCAGCAGTTTATACCGGGGGTCTGCCTTGACTGAAGCTTTCTTT. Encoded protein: CASSLYRGSALTEAFF.

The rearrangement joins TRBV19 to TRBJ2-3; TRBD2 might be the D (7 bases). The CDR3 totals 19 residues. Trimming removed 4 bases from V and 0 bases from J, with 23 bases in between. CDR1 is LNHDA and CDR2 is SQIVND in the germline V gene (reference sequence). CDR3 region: CASSRGLQLRQASTDTQYF. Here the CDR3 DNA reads TGTGCCAGTAGTAGGGGACTACAACTTCGACAGGCTAGCACAGATACGCAGTATTTT.

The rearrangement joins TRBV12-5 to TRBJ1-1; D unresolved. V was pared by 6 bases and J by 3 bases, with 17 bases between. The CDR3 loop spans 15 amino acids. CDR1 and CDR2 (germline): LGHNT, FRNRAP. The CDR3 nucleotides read TGTGCTAGTGGACCCCTAAGCGGAGATTACACTGAAGCTTTCTTT. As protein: CASGPLSGDYTEAFF.

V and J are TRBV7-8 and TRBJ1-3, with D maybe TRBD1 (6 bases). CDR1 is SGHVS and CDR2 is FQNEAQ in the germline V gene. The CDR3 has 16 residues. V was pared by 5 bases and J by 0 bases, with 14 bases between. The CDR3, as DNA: TGTGCCAGCAGCCAAGGACAGAGACACTCTGGAAACACCATATATTTT. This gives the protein CASSQGQRHSGNTIYF. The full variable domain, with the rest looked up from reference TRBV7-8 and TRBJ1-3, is GAGVSQSPRYKVAKRGQDVALRCDPISGHVSLFWYQQALGQGPEFLTYFQNEAQLDKSGLPSDRFFAERPEGSVSTLKIQRTQQEDSAVYLCASSQGQRHSGNTIYFGEGSWLTVV.

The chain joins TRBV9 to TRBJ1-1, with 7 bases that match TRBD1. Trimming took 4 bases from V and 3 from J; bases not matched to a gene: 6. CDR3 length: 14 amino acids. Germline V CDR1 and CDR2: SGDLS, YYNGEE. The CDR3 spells CASSPFDRDTEAFF. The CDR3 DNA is TGTGCCAGCAGCCCATTCGACAGGGACACTGAAGCTTTCTTT.